The 8 T cell receptor beta chains listed next were all sequenced from one sample in a study of blood T cell repertoires in COVID-19. The data were produced by immunoSEQ multiplex PCR, yet TCRdb's version contains in-frame clones alone and is incomplete. This sample has roughly 250,000 clones, with around 87% found just once. The sequenced sample consisted of peripheral blood. The receptors stem from a woman aged 45-65 years with acute or convalescent COVID-19.

This chain links TRBV7-9 with TRBJ1-2, with TRBD1 identical over 8 bases. CDR1 SEHNR and CDR2 FQNEAQ come from the germline V gene (reference sequence). The CDR3 has 13 amino acids. Trimming cost V 5 bases and J 8 bases; bases outside gene matches: 7. CDR3: CASSPQGDVGYTF. In DNA form, the CDR3 reads TGTGCCAGCAGCCCACAGGGGGACGTGGGCTACACCTTC.

The V call is TRBV2, the J call TRBJ2-7; D possibly corresponds to TRBD2 (5 bases). The V end was cut by 11 bases, the J end by 1 base, with 12 bases between. The CDR3 has 12 residues. Germline V gene data show CDR1 as SNHLY and CDR2 as FYNNEI. DNA of the CDR3: TGTGCCGGAAGGACTTTGTCCTACGAGCAGTACTTC. Residues: CAGRTLSYEQYF.

This clone was observed a handful of times. The V and J genes are TRBV10-3 and TRBJ1-1, with TRBD1 as a possible D gene (5 bases). Trimming took off 0 bases at V and 1 base at J, with 9 bases between the two ends. Germline V CDR1 and CDR2: ENHRY, SYGVKD. The CDR3 has 15 amino acids. The DNA of the CDR3 is TGTGCCATCAGTGAGTCGCGGGGCCCGAACACTGAAGCTTTCTTT. Amino acid sequence: CAISESRGPNTEAFF.

This clone was observed a few times. The chain carries TRBV28 and TRBJ1-5; D is unclear. The CDR3 length is 16 residues. Deletions cut 5 bases from V and 0 bases from J, with 14 bases between. The germline gives CDR1 MDHEN, CDR2 SYDVKM. The CDR3 spells CASSPVGALSNQPQHF. The CDR3 region has the DNA TGTGCCAGCAGTCCAGTAGGAGCGCTTAGCAATCAGCCCCAGCATTTT. Supplemented by reference TRBV28 and TRBJ1-5, the full variable domain reads DVKVTQSSRYLVKRTGEKVFLECVQDMDHENMFWYRQDPGLGLRLIYFSYDVKMKEKGDIPEGYSVSREKKERFSLILESASTNQTSMYLCASSPVGALSNQPQHFGDGTRLSIL.

The chain links TRBV11-2 to TRBJ1-6; perhaps TRBD1 as D (5 bases). The germline V gene has CDR1 SGHAT and CDR2 FQNNGV. The V and J ends lost 5 bases and 7 bases respectively, with 12 bases between them. The CDR3 consists of 14 residues. CDR3 amino acids: CASSLWGGNSPLHF. The DNA for the CDR3 is TGTGCCAGCAGCCTTTGGGGCGGCAATTCACCCCTCCACTTT.

This chain uses TRBV11-2 with TRBJ2-1; 8 nucleotides match TRBD2. The ends lost 8 bases at V and 7 bases at J; junction bases unmatched: 10. Germline V CDR1 and CDR2: SGHAT, FQNNGV. The CDR3 is 14 residues long. The CDR3, as DNA: TGTGCCAGCCACAGGGAACTAGCGGATAATGAGCAGTTCTTC. The encoded protein is CASHRELADNEQFF. The full variable domain, completed using reference TRBV11-2 and TRBJ2-1, is EAGVAQSPRYKIIEKRQSVAFWCNPISGHATLYWYQQILGQGPKLLIQFQNNGVVDDSQLPKDRFSAERLKGVDSTLKIQPAKLEDSAVYLCASHRELADNEQFFGPGTRLTVL.

The gene calls are TRBV6-2 or TRBV6-3 and TRBJ2-3; 10 bases map to TRBD1. This CDR3 is 19 amino acids long. V lost 0 bases, J lost 2 bases, and 11 bases stayed unmatched. In germline, CDR1 is MNHEY, CDR2 SVGEGT. CDR3 in amino acids: CASSYSSDGTGANTDTQYF. The CDR3 DNA is TGTGCCAGCAGTTACTCTAGCGATGGGACAGGGGCCAACACAGATACGCAGTATTTT.

V usage is TRBV27 and J usage is TRBJ2-6; no clear D. V was pared by 2 bases and J by 0 bases, with 8 bases between. The CDR3 has 16 amino acids. Germline lookup yields CDR1 MNHEY and CDR2 SMNVEV (reference sequence). CDR3 residues: CASSLLRSSGANVLTF. In DNA, the CDR3 is TGTGCCAGCAGTTTACTCAGAAGCTCTGGGGCCAACGTCCTGACTTTC.